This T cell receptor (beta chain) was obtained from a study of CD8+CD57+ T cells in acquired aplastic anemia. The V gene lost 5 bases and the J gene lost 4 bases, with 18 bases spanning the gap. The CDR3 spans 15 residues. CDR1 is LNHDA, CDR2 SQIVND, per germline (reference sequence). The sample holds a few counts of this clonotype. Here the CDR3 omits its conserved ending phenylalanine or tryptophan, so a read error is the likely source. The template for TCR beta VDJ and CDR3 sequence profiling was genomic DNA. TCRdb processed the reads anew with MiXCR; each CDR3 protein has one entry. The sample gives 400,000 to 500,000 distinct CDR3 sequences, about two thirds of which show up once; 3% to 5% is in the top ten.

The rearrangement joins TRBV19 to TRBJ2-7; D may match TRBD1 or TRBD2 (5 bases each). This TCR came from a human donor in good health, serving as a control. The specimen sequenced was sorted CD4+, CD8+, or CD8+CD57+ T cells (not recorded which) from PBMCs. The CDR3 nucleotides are TGTGCCAGTAGTCTAGCTGGGGCAGGGCTTTACGAGCAGTACCTC. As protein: CASSLAGAGLYEQYL.